The rows below give T cell receptor beta chains drawn from one sample of a study of T cell repertoires in cytomegalovirus infection. TCRdb reprocessed the reads with MiXCR, giving one entry per CDR3 protein. The data contain approximately 630,000 distinct CDR3 sequences, about 24% of them singletons. The sample taken for sequencing was CD8+ T cells from PBMCs. These receptors all stem from a human donor in good health (CMV status not recorded). Some clones in this sample may be carry-over from other donors' samples. Each CDR3 is given with its conserved first and last residue. D genes are given only for firm matches. Part of the rows lack a size; the others show once, few, many or a class for expanded clones.

j_gene: TRBJ2-3; v_gene: TRBV6-4; d_gene: NA; abundance: NA; CDR3aa: CASSDSVSTDTQYF
j_gene: TRBJ1-6; v_gene: TRBV20-1; d_gene: NA; abundance: NA; CDR3aa: CSASNVYWGNNSPLHF
j_gene: TRBJ2-5; v_gene: TRBV7-2; d_gene: TRBD2; abundance: many; CDR3aa: CASSFRTSGQETQYF
j_gene: TRBJ2-2; v_gene: TRBV28; d_gene: NA; abundance: many; CDR3aa: CASKAGQTGELFF
j_gene: TRBJ1-1; v_gene: TRBV7-9; d_gene: NA; abundance: few; CDR3aa: CASSTFSNLVGGYTEAFF
j_gene: TRBJ1-6; v_gene: TRBV7-6; d_gene: NA; abundance: NA; CDR3aa: CASSLGAGISYNSPLHF
j_gene: TRBJ1-2; v_gene: TRBV14; d_gene: NA; abundance: NA; CDR3aa: CASSQEDHPDGYTF
j_gene: TRBJ2-5; v_gene: TRBV12-3/TRBV12-4; d_gene: TRBD2; abundance: few; CDR3aa: CASSLASGGLETQYF
j_gene: TRBJ2-3; v_gene: TRBV7-8; d_gene: NA; abundance: NA; CDR3aa: CASSSEAGGGPDTQYF
j_gene: TRBJ2-7; v_gene: TRBV14; d_gene: TRBD2; abundance: NA; CDR3aa: CASSPLGQRDYEQYF
j_gene: TRBJ2-2; v_gene: TRBV28; d_gene: TRBD1; abundance: many; CDR3aa: CASSLPGQGRPGELFF
j_gene: TRBJ2-1; v_gene: TRBV2; d_gene: NA; abundance: NA; CDR3aa: CAGSEGPGYVDNEQFF
j_gene: TRBJ2-2; v_gene: TRBV20-1; d_gene: TRBD2; abundance: NA; CDR3aa: CSASLAGGRGGELFF
j_gene: TRBJ1-5; v_gene: TRBV6-2/TRBV6-3; d_gene: TRBD1; abundance: NA; CDR3aa: CVSSYGTDYQPQHF
j_gene: TRBJ2-2; v_gene: TRBV12-3/TRBV12-4; d_gene: NA; abundance: many; CDR3aa: CASSSSPGTGELFF
j_gene: TRBJ1-4; v_gene: TRBV12-5; d_gene: NA; abundance: NA; CDR3aa: CASSRRGATNEKLFF
j_gene: TRBJ2-1; v_gene: TRBV7-6; d_gene: NA; abundance: few; CDR3aa: CASSLVQGGPRNEQFF
j_gene: TRBJ2-5; v_gene: TRBV27; d_gene: TRBD2; abundance: few; CDR3aa: CASSLSMLAGQETQYF
j_gene: TRBJ2-1; v_gene: TRBV6-5; d_gene: NA; abundance: few; CDR3aa: CASSYSKSHNEQFF
j_gene: TRBJ2-3; v_gene: TRBV20-1; d_gene: NA; abundance: many; CDR3aa: CSATLLVTGSTDTQYF
j_gene: TRBJ2-5; v_gene: TRBV4-1; d_gene: NA; abundance: NA; CDR3aa: CASSQDGAGETQYF
j_gene: TRBJ1-1; v_gene: TRBV28; d_gene: NA; abundance: NA; CDR3aa: CASSRPARVTEAFF
j_gene: TRBJ2-7; v_gene: TRBV6-5; d_gene: NA; abundance: many; CDR3aa: CASSYSVPGDLGAYEQYF
j_gene: TRBJ2-5; v_gene: TRBV20-1; d_gene: TRBD2; abundance: NA; CDR3aa: CSASSSGGAGETQYF
j_gene: TRBJ2-1; v_gene: TRBV20-1; d_gene: TRBD2; abundance: NA; CDR3aa: CSAAGDEQFF
j_gene: TRBJ2-3; v_gene: TRBV7-9; d_gene: NA; abundance: few; CDR3aa: CASSLPRSGRTDTQYF
j_gene: TRBJ2-3; v_gene: TRBV20-1; d_gene: TRBD2; abundance: few; CDR3aa: CSAPTRWTSGGSSTDTQYF
j_gene: TRBJ2-7; v_gene: TRBV6-1; d_gene: NA; abundance: few; CDR3aa: CASSEVLQFHEQYF
j_gene: TRBJ2-3; v_gene: TRBV6-2/TRBV6-3; d_gene: TRBD2; abundance: NA; CDR3aa: CASSRYSGTSGDTQYF
j_gene: TRBJ2-7; v_gene: TRBV5-6; d_gene: NA; abundance: NA; CDR3aa: CASRSREIGYEQYF
j_gene: TRBJ2-5; v_gene: TRBV7-9; d_gene: NA; abundance: NA; CDR3aa: CASSLHTETQYF
j_gene: TRBJ2-7; v_gene: TRBV7-8; d_gene: TRBD1; abundance: many; CDR3aa: CASIPGQGNYEQYF
j_gene: TRBJ1-1; v_gene: TRBV19; d_gene: TRBD1; abundance: many; CDR3aa: CASNLDRVGTEAFF